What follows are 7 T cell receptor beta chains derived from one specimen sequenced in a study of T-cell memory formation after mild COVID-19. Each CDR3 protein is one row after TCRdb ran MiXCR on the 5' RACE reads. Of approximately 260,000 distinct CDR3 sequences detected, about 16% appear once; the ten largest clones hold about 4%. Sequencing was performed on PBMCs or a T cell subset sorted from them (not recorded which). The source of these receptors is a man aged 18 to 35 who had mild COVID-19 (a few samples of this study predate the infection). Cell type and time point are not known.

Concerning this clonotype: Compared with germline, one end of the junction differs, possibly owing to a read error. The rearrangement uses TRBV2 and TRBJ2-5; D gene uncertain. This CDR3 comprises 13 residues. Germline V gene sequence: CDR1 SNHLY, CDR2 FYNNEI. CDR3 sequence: CTSNGPNGETQYF. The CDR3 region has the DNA TGTACCAGCAATGGGCCGAACGGAGAGACCCAGTACTTC.

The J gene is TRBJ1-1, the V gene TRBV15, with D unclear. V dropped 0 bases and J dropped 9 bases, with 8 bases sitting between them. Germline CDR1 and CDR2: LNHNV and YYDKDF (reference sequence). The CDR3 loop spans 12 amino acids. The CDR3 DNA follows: TGTGCCACCAGCAGAGACGGGATCAAAGCTTTCTTT. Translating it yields CATSRDGIKAFF.

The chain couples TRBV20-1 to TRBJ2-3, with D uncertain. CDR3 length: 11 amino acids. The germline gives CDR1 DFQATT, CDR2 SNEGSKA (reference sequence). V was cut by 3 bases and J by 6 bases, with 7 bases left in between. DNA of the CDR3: TGCAGTGCTAGGTGGCGTGATACGCAGTATTTT. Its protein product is CSARWRDTQYF.

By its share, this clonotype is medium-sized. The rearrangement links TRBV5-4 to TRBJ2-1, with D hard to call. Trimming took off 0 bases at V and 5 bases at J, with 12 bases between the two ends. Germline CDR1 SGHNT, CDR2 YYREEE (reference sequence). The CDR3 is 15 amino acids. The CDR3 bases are TGTGCCAGCAGCTTGGTGGGCCACGTTAACAATGAGCAGTTCTTC. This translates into CASSLVGHVNNEQFF.

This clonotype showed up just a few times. The chain's CDR3 is CATRGPIMEFF. The CDR3 DNA is TGTGCCACCCGGGGACCTATAATGGAGTTCTTC. The chain links TRBV28 to TRBJ2-1, with D possibly being TRBD1 or TRBD2 (5 bases each). Trimming removed 10 bases from V and 14 bases from J, with 18 bases in between. The CDR3 spans 11 residues. Germline CDR1 is MDHEN and CDR2 is SYDVKM.

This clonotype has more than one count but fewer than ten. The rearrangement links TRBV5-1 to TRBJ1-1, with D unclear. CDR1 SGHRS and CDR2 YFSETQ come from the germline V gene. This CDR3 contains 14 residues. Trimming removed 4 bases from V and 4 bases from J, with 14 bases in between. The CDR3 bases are TGCGCCAGCAGCCGGCATGATGGGAGCACTGAAGCTTTCTTT. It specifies CASSRHDGSTEAFF.

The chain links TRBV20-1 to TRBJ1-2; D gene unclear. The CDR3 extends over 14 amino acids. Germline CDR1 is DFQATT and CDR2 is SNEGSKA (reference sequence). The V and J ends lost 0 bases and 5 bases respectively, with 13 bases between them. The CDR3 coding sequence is TGCAGTGCTAGAGATTCGGAAACAGTTTATGGCTACACCTTC. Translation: CSARDSETVYGYTF.